The 9 T cell receptor beta chains in this list originate from one sample, sequenced in a study of T cells after yellow fever vaccination. MiXCR, run by TCRdb on the 5' RACE reads, gives a single entry per CDR3 protein. Counted here are approximately 74,000 distinct CDR3 sequences, approximately 6.5% occurring once; the ten biggest clones make up about a third. Sample: CD8+ T cells sorted from PBMCs, taken 5 to 6 days after the first yellow fever vaccination. The receptors here all came from a man between 18 and 35 years old who received the YFV17D yellow fever vaccine.

This clonotype occurred many times. The chain has TRBV5-1 and TRBJ2-7, with D tentatively TRBD2 (5 bases). The CDR3 spans 13 residues. CDR1 is SGHRS, CDR2 YFSETQ, per germline. Deletions cut 1 base from V and 4 bases from J, with 9 bases between. CDR3 nucleotide sequence: TGCGCCAGCAGCTTGACTAGGTTTTACGAGCAGTACGTC. The encoded protein is CASSLTRFYEQYV.

Of note for this clonotype: A much larger clonotype is one base distant, so this may be a read error. V gene TRBV6-5 combines with J gene TRBJ2-4; D may be TRBD2 (5 bases). Germline V gene data show CDR1 as MNHEY and CDR2 as SVGAGI. The V and J ends lost 2 bases and 3 bases respectively, with 11 bases between them. This CDR3 is built from 15 residues. CDR3 DNA: TGTGCCAGCAGTTACGGGGAACTAGTCAAAAACATTCAGTACTTC. This sequence encodes CASSYGELVKNIQYF.

V is TRBV6-5 and J is TRBJ2-3; weak D call: TRBD1 (6 bases). CDR3 size: 14 residues. V lost 7 bases and J 7 bases, leaving 18 bases between the germline ends. Per the germline V gene, CDR1 is MNHEY and CDR2 is SVGAGI. CDR3 amino acids: CASIFDRTRYTQYF. In nucleotides, the CDR3 is TGTGCCAGCATCTTTGACAGGACGAGGTATACGCAGTATTTT.

The chain is built from TRBV27 and TRBJ1-5, with 9 bases that match TRBD1. Germline V gives CDR1 MNHEY, CDR2 SMNVEV (reference sequence). CDR3 length equals 14 residues. The junction had 7 bases not matched to a gene; V was cut back by 6 bases and J by 7 bases. DNA for the CDR3: TGTGCCAGCAGGGACCGGGACAGGGCCCAGCCCCAGCATTTT. Protein sequence: CASRDRDRAQPQHF.

This clonotype was recorded a few times. The chain has TRBV5-6 and TRBJ2-7, with D possibly being TRBD2 (5 bases). Per the germline V gene, CDR1 is SGHDT and CDR2 is YYEEEE. The CDR3 contains 14 residues. Trimming pared 2 bases from V and 4 bases from J, leaving 13 bases between. CDR3: CASSLRTGMYEQYF. The CDR3 DNA reads as TGTGCCAGCAGCTTACGGACGGGAATGTACGAGCAGTACTTC.

In this sample, this clonotype turned up a few times. The genes are TRBV7-9 and TRBJ2-5; 9 bases match TRBD1. J lost 0 bases, V lost 5 bases, and 4 bases had no gene match. Germline CDR1 reads SEHNR; CDR2 reads FQNEAQ (reference sequence). The CDR3 totals 15 residues. The DNA of the CDR3 is TGTGCCAGCAGCCCCCGGGACAGGGACCAAGAGACCCAGTACTTC. Protein sequence: CASSPRDRDQETQYF.

This rearrangement joins TRBV27 to TRBJ2-2; D uncertain. CDR3 length: 13 residues. The germline V and J ends were trimmed by 2 bases and 5 bases, with 6 bases remaining between them. Germline lookup yields CDR1 MNHEY and CDR2 SMNVEV (reference sequence). The chain's CDR3 is CASSLTVTGELFF. The CDR3 region has the DNA TGTGCCAGCAGTTTAACGGTGACCGGGGAGCTGTTTTTT.

The table lists this clonotype with a few counts. V gene TRBV6-5 combines with J gene TRBJ1-5; D might be TRBD1 (6 bases). The germline V gene has CDR1 MNHEY and CDR2 SVGAGI. The CDR3 is 14 amino acids. With 6 bases removed from V and 3 bases from J, the gap between germline ends came to 12 bases. Here the CDR3 reads CASRLTGNNQPQHF. CDR3 sequence (DNA): TGTGCCAGCAGATTAACAGGGAACAATCAGCCCCAGCATTTT.

This clonotype came up a few times. The rearrangement links TRBV4-2 to TRBJ1-6; D not certain. The V end was cut by 2 bases, the J end by 7 bases, with 3 bases between. The CDR3 runs to 12 residues. Germline V CDR1 and CDR2: LGHNA, YNFKEQ. CDR3 sequence: CASSQRNSPLHF. CDR3 bases: TGTGCCAGCAGCCAACGGAATTCACCCCTCCACTTT.